The T cell receptor beta chain described here comes from a study of T cells in tumors and immune-related adverse events (dated by TCRdb to 2020 to 2022). For this chain, trimming is 2 bases at the V end and 4 bases at the J end, and the number of junction bases without a gene match is 6. CDR3 length: 15 amino acids, cysteine to phenylalanine. CDR3 DNA only is kept here, 45 bases in frame from base 1. According to the germline V gene, CDR1 reads SGHVS and CDR2 reads FQNEAQ. This specimen's treatment or condition label, per the study, means: nivolumab (PD-1 blockade) given before sampling. The DNeasy Blood and Tissue Kit was used to extract DNA from formalin-fixed paraffin-embedded specimens. Using the immunoSEQ assay, the TCR beta locus was amplified and sequenced, producing bulk TCR Vbeta CDR3 data. The authors' analysis ran thus. CDR3s were excluded if they were non-productive, were shorter than 7 amino acids, or did not start with C or end with F/W. Only specimens with at least 1000 reads were analysed, and clonotypes were defined at the amino acid level. To compute clonality, Pielou's evenness was subtracted from 1. Library sizes were equalized by abundance-weighted random subsampling with replacement, which was repeated 100 times so that 95% confidence intervals could be reported. The Morisita overlap index was used to quantify repertoire overlap, and the top 40 clones in each specimen were examined for overlap with the irAE. TCRdb carries this immuneACCESS record with in-frame sequences only. Its versions omit some clonotypes, under half of them owing to an unresolved V gene in the studies checked, with the rest unexplained. Clonal size and the V and J genes are those of that table, whereas D and trimming came from the DNA. Across this sample there are around 22,000 clones, with 90% to 95% seen only once. The top ten constitute around 1.5% of the sample.

On this clone itself: The antigen it recognizes is unknown. Within one base of it there is no much larger clone, and no base qualities were kept.

The rearrangement combines TRBV7-8 with TRBJ2-7, with 9 middle bases fitting TRBD1. This specimen consisted of lymph node tissue, obtained from a patient treated with anti-PD-1 therapy. This receptor was identified in a female donor with metastatic renal cell carcinoma. The DNA sequence is as follows: TGTGCCAGCAGCTTATGGGGACAGGGATCATACGAGCAGTACTTC. Translation gives CASSLWGQGSYEQYF. The CDR3, completed at both ends by the reference TRBV7-8 and TRBJ2-7 genes, gives the full variable domain GAGVSQSPRYKVAKRGQDVALRCDPISGHVSLFWYQQALGQGPEFLTYFQNEAQLDKSGLPSDRFFAERPEGSVSTLKIQRTQQEDSAVYLCASSLWGQGSYEQYFGPGTRLTVT.